These 24 T cell receptor beta chains were sequenced from one sample in a study of cytomegalovirus exposure and HLA in healthy donors. Sequencing used immunoSEQ multiplex PCR; TCRdb keeps in-frame clones, though not all of them. This sample has fewer than 120,000 clones, with approximately 87% found just once. Source material: PBMCs. The receptor set was obtained from a woman younger than 45 in good health and CMV-seropositive.

The chain combines TRBV29-1 with TRBJ2-7; 7 bases line up with TRBD1. Germline loops: CDR1 SQVTM, CDR2 ANQGSEA. The CDR3 covers 14 residues. J was trimmed by 7 bases and V by 6 bases; bases with no gene match: 15. Here the CDR3 DNA reads TGCAGCGTCGCCCAGGGCACAGGGGAAGAAGAGCAGTACTTC. Translation: CSVAQGTGEEEQYF.

The chain employs TRBV5-1 and TRBJ2-1, with D maybe TRBD2 (5 bases). There are 13 residues in the CDR3. Looked up from germline, CDR1 is SGHRS and CDR2 is YFSETQ. Trimming removed 7 bases at V and 5 bases at J, with 13 bases between. CDR3: CASGRTADNEQFF. CDR3 nucleotides: TGCGCCAGCGGAAGGACTGCCGACAATGAGCAGTTCTTC.

The chain has TRBV5-4 and TRBJ2-5, with 7 bases matching TRBD1. The CDR3 spans 14 residues. Germline trimming cut 0 bases from V and 4 bases from J; bases unmatched to any gene: 3. CDR1 and CDR2 (germline): SGHNT, YYREEE (reference sequence). The CDR3 DNA follows: TGTGCCAGCAGCTTGGGACAGGGTCCAGAGACCCAGTACTTC. This gives the protein CASSLGQGPETQYF.

The rearrangement joins TRBV13 to TRBJ2-7; TRBD1 aligns across 9 bases. The CDR3 length is 16 residues. The V gene end was trimmed by 4 bases and the J gene end by 2 bases; junction bases not matched to a gene: 9. CDR1 PRHDT and CDR2 FYEKMQ come from the germline V gene (reference sequence). This chain's CDR3 is CASSCPHRDRAYEQYF. CDR3 DNA: TGTGCCAGCAGCTGCCCTCACCGGGACAGGGCCTACGAGCAGTACTTC. The full variable domain, its missing parts supplied by reference TRBV13 and TRBJ2-7, is AAGVIQSPRHLIKEKRETATLKCYPIPRHDTVYWYQQGPGQDPQFLISFYEKMQSDKGSIPDRFSAQQFSDYHSELNMSSLELGDSALYFCASSCPHRDRAYEQYFGPGTRLTVT.

V gene TRBV4-1 combines with J gene TRBJ2-7; the match to TRBD2 covers 10 bases. Losses at the gene ends were 3 bases for V and 5 bases for J; bases not matched to a gene: 7. This CDR3 contains 15 residues. The germline V gene has CDR1 MGHRA and CDR2 YSYEKL. CDR3 loop: CASSQTLAGVHEQYF. In nucleotides, the CDR3 is TGCGCCAGCAGCCAGACCCTAGCGGGAGTCCACGAGCAGTACTTC.

The chain carries TRBV5-1 and TRBJ2-5, with 12 bases matching TRBD2. The CDR3 is 14 amino acids. V shed 4 bases and J 5 bases; nucleotides not matched to a gene: 3. CDR1 is SGHRS and CDR2 is YFSETQ in the germline V gene. Written as DNA, the CDR3 is TGCGCCAGCAGCATCGGGACTAGCGGGGAGACCCAGTACTTC. As protein: CASSIGTSGETQYF.

This chain connects TRBV5-1 to TRBJ2-3, with unresolved D. Per the germline V gene, CDR1 is SGHRS and CDR2 is YFSETQ. This CDR3 has 14 amino acids. V lost 1 base and J lost 1, with 7 bases in between. The CDR3 here is CASSLTSGTDTQYF. The CDR3 nucleotides are TGCGCCAGCAGCTTGACCTCGGGCACAGATACGCAGTATTTT. The whole variable domain, filled in from reference TRBV5-1 and TRBJ2-3, reads KAGVTQTPRYLIKTRGQQVTLSCSPISGHRSVSWYQQTPGQGLQFLFEYFSETQRNKGNFPGRFSGRQFSNSRSEMNVSTLELGDSALYLCASSLTSGTDTQYFGPGTRLTVL.

The rearrangement joins TRBV4-2 to TRBJ2-5, with D tentatively TRBD2 (6 bases). The V end lost 0 bases, the J end lost 2 bases, and 13 bases lay between the germline ends. Germline CDR1 and CDR2: LGHNA and YNFKEQ. CDR3 length equals 16 residues. The CDR3 loop reads CASSQETAEGQETQYF. In nucleotides, the CDR3 is TGTGCCAGCAGCCAAGAAACAGCGGAGGGACAAGAGACCCAGTACTTC.

The chain has TRBV6-5 and TRBJ2-1; maybe TRBD1 (6 bases). Deletions cut 4 bases from V and 8 bases from J, with 15 bases between. The CDR3 extends over 14 amino acids. Germline CDR1 is MNHEY and CDR2 is SVGAGI. CDR3 bases: TGTGCCAGCAGTTCCGGGACATTCTTCGATGAGCAGTTCTTC. Translated, it gives CASSSGTFFDEQFF.

The chain combines TRBV9 with TRBJ2-1, with D possibly matching TRBD1 (6 bases). CDR3 length: 14 residues. CDR1 and CDR2 from the germline V gene are SGDLS and YYNGEE. V dropped 0 bases and J dropped 9 bases, with 13 bases sitting between them. CDR3 coding DNA: TGTGCCAGCAGCGTAGTAGGTCAGGGGACTGAGCAGTTCTTC. Its protein is CASSVVGQGTEQFF.

The rearrangement joins TRBV10-1 to TRBJ2-6; no definite D call. This CDR3 region has 14 residues. V lost 8 bases and J lost 4, with 12 bases in between. Germline V lookup: CDR1 WNHNN, CDR2 SYGVQD (reference sequence). Written as DNA, the CDR3 is TGCGCCAGCCTCCCCTGGGCAGGGGCCAACGTCCTGACTTTC. Translation: CASLPWAGANVLTF.

The rearrangement links TRBV11-2 to TRBJ1-5; D is possibly TRBD1 (6 bases). Germline V gene data show CDR1 as SGHAT and CDR2 as FQNNGV. The CDR3 is 13 amino acids. V lost 5 bases to trimming and J lost 7 bases, with 12 bases between them. In nucleotides, the CDR3 is TGTGCCAGCAGCCCCGGACAGAACCAGCCCCAGCATTTT. Translation gives CASSPGQNQPQHF.

The chain has TRBV12-5 and TRBJ2-3; 9 nucleotides align to TRBD1. This CDR3 has 13 amino acids. The germline CDR1 and CDR2 sequences are LGHNT and FRNRAP. J lost 5 bases, V lost 7 bases, and 4 bases had no gene match. Written as DNA, the CDR3 is TGTGCTAGTGCCGGGACAGGGAAAGATACGCAGTATTTT. Protein sequence: CASAGTGKDTQYF.

The chain joins TRBV30 to TRBJ2-3; D possibly corresponds to TRBD2 (5 bases). The germline gives CDR1 GTSNPN, CDR2 SVGIG (reference sequence). The V and J ends lost 0 bases and 2 bases respectively, with 12 bases between them. The CDR3 is made up of 15 amino acids. The CDR3 coding sequence is TGTGCCTGGAGTGTTGGGGAGCGCTACACAGATACGCAGTATTTT. Amino acid sequence: CAWSVGERYTDTQYF.

This chain connects TRBV7-8 to TRBJ1-5; D is ambiguous. Looked up from germline, CDR1 is SGHVS and CDR2 is FQNEAQ. V lost 4 bases and J 6 bases, leaving 10 bases between the germline ends. The CDR3 has 13 amino acids. CDR3 sequence reads: CASSWAGGQPQHF. CDR3 DNA: TGTGCCAGCAGCTGGGCGGGAGGTCAGCCCCAGCATTTT.

A single count supports this clone. V gene TRBV30 combines with J gene TRBJ1-6, with 7 bases that match TRBD1. Germline V gene data show CDR1 as GTSNPN and CDR2 as SVGIG (reference sequence). The CDR3 is made up of 15 amino acids. V trimming: 0 bases; J trimming: 10 bases; junction bases outside the gene matches: 9. The CDR3 loop reads CAWSVTLAGGSPLHF. CDR3 nucleotide sequence: TGTGCCTGGAGTGTAACTTTGGCAGGGGGATCACCCCTCCACTTT. Full variable domain (outside the CDR3, taken from reference TRBV30 and TRBJ1-6): SQTIHQWPATLVQPVGSPLSLECTVEGTSNPNLYWYRQAAGRGLQLLFYSVGIGQISSEVPQNLSASRPQDRQFILSSKKLLLSDSGFYLCAWSVTLAGGSPLHFGNGTRLTVT.

The chain recombines TRBV7-2 with TRBJ1-2, with TRBD1 identical over 9 bases. J gave up 4 bases and V 1 base, and 1 base lay outside the gene matches. CDR3 length: 14 amino acids. Germline V CDR1 and CDR2: SGHTA, FQGNSA. The CDR3 spells CASSLGTGAYGYTF. CDR3 in DNA: TGTGCCAGCAGCTTAGGGACAGGGGCCTATGGCTACACCTTC.

The table lists this clone with a few counts. V and J are TRBV13 and TRBJ1-6; 9 bases agree with TRBD1. The CDR3 has 14 amino acids. V was pared by 5 bases and J by 8 bases, with 4 bases of the junction left unmatched. Germline CDR1 and CDR2: PRHDT and FYEKMQ (reference sequence). The CDR3 DNA is TGTGCCAGCAGCCCGGGACAGGGTTATTCACCCCTCCACTTT. It specifies CASSPGQGYSPLHF.

A single count supports this clone. The chain links TRBV27 to TRBJ2-2; perhaps TRBD2 as D (5 bases). V lost 5 bases and J lost 4, with 17 bases in between. Germline loops: CDR1 MNHEY, CDR2 SMNVEV (reference sequence). The CDR3 is 16 amino acids. The CDR3 nucleotides read TGTGCCAGCAGTCAGGACTCTTTAGTTAGCACCGGGGAGCTGTTTTTT. Its protein is CASSQDSLVSTGELFF.

The CDR3 nucleotides are TGTGCCAGCAGCGCGGACAGGGGTGAAGCTTTCTTT. It encodes CASSADRGEAFF. The V and J genes are TRBV7-9 and TRBJ1-1, with 9 nucleotides matching TRBD1. Germline-derived CDR1 and CDR2 are SEHNR and FQNEAQ (reference sequence). Trimming at V came to 5 bases and at J to 7 bases, leaving 2 bases not matched to a gene. The CDR3 contains 12 residues.

The chain recombines TRBV19 with TRBJ2-5; tentative D call: TRBD1 (5 bases). The V gene's germline CDR1 is LNHDA and CDR2 SQIVND (reference sequence). Trimming cost V 8 bases and J 6 bases, with 19 bases left between them. The CDR3 length is 14 residues. CDR3 region: CASSRAGQSQTQYF. The DNA for the CDR3 is TGTGCCAGTTCTCGGGCAGGGCAATCCCAGACCCAGTACTTC.

This sequence joins TRBV28 and TRBJ1-2; TRBD1 matches at 8 bases. Germline values: CDR1 MDHEN, CDR2 SYDVKM. This CDR3 region has 16 residues. Trimming removed 3 bases from V and 8 bases from J; junction bases left unmatched: 14. In DNA, the CDR3 is TGTGCCAGCAGTTTGGACGGACAGGGAAGTTATAACGGCTACACCTTC. This encodes CASSLDGQGSYNGYTF.

The chain couples TRBV7-2 to TRBJ2-7; 8 bases align to TRBD2. V lost 6 bases and J lost 2; bases outside the gene matches: 6. The CDR3 is 14 amino acids. Germline V gene lookup returns CDR1 SGHTA and CDR2 FQGNSA. CDR3 protein: CASSMNSGAYEQYF. As DNA, the CDR3 is TGTGCCAGCAGTATGAATAGCGGGGCCTACGAGCAGTACTTC.

A single count supports this clone. The J gene is TRBJ1-5, the V gene TRBV6-6, with D unresolved. Germline V lookup: CDR1 MNHNY, CDR2 SVGAGI (reference sequence). V dropped 0 bases and J dropped 5 bases, with 14 bases sitting between them. CDR3 length: 16 amino acids. As DNA, the CDR3 is TGTGCCAGCAGTTACTCGGTGGCACTGAGCGATCAGCCCCAGCATTTT. Its translation is CASSYSVALSDQPQHF.